Listed here is a single T cell receptor beta chain. This clone showed up just a few times. It lacks a known antigen. No much larger clonotype is one base removed from it; base qualities were not supplied. Whole blood was collected in K2EDTA tubes by collaborating institutions according to the institutions' own protocols. For TCRbeta analysis, collaborator samples were shipped as frozen whole blood, as isolated PBMCs, or as DNA extracted from either sample type. Trimming at the junction amounts to 1 base on V and 0 bases on J, and the germline ends lie 15 bases apart. The CDR3 holds 17 amino acids from the cysteine to the phenylalanine. Just the 51-base CDR3 DNA is kept, in frame starting at base 1. The germline V gene encodes CDR1 SGHVS and CDR2 FNYEAQ. TCRbeta CDR3 regions were amplified from genomic DNA using the immunoSEQ Assay, a bias-controlled multiplex PCR. From the authors' description of their analysis: The number of nucleated cells in each sample was estimated by amplification of reference gene primers within the assay. To quantify the absolute abundance of each unique TCRbeta CDR3 rearrangement, sequence reads were collapsed and filtered. For each sample, productive Simpson clonality was calculated by taking the square root of Simpson's diversity index across productive rearrangements. TCRdb provides this immuneACCESS table in a form limited to in-frame rearrangements. Some clones are lacking; in checked studies, under half of them reflect an unresolved V gene, and why the rest are absent is not known. V and J calls and clone size come straight from that table; D and trimming were deduced from the DNA. This sample lists about 140,000 clones; around 86% were detected once. The ten largest clones represent roughly 4% of the sample.

The data were obtained in a study of blood T cell repertoires in COVID-19 (dated by TCRdb to 2019 to 2021). About the full investigation: Collaborator samples came from the United States, Italy and Spain and covered acute and convalescent phases of COVID-19. The prospective study material was composed of cDNA or gDNA derived from T cells, B-cell-depleted T cells, or PBMCs. Deeply sampled blood TCRbeta repertoires from subjects exposed to, actively infected with, or recovered from COVID-19 were included in the dataset. The repertoires were released in a freely available public database intended as a resource for research on the immune response to SARS-CoV-2. The samples were drawn from two sources: the first 160 participants of the ongoing ImmuneRACE study, and fewer than 1,500 subjects contributed by 6 global collaborators. Sample metadata almost always included a de-identified subject ID, COVID-19 status, age in years and sex. Where available, HLA class I and class II types were obtained from metadata supplied by the sample provider rather than from assay-based typing. The study at large found these results: Clinical and demographic metadata were provided uncurated, with the amount varying by source and participant.

This sequence originates from a woman of 80 years or more with acute or convalescent COVID-19. The sample consisted of peripheral blood. The chain is assembled from TRBV7-6 and TRBJ1-2, with the D gene not confidently named. Read as DNA, the sequence is TGTGCCAGCAGCTTAGACGTTCCTGGTCCGGCTAACTATGGCTACACCTTC. This codes for CASSLDVPGPANYGYTF.